These 17 T cell receptor beta chains originate from one sample sequenced in a study of cytomegalovirus exposure and HLA in healthy donors. The PCR was carried out with 60 Vbeta primers and 13 Jbeta primers. Clones were read by immunoSEQ multiplex PCR, and TCRdb kept only the in-frame ones, dropping some. Here the sample spans 99,000 or so clones, over 80% being singletons. The sample was PBMCs. The receptor source for this set is a man aged 30 to 39 in good health and CMV-seropositive.

The chain recombines TRBV5-1 with TRBJ2-5, with D perhaps TRBD2 (7 bases). Trimming removed 4 bases at V and 5 bases at J, with 21 bases between. CDR1 is SGHRS and CDR2 is YFSETQ in the germline V gene. The CDR3 totals 16 residues. In DNA, the CDR3 is TGCGCCAGCAGCCCCCCCGCTGGCGGGGGCAGGGAGACCCAGTACTTC. Translating gives CASSPPAGGGRETQYF.

The rearrangement links TRBV25-1 to TRBJ2-7; D is possibly TRBD1 (6 bases). CDR1 and CDR2 from the germline V gene are MGHDK and SYGVNS. This CDR3 has 13 residues. Trimming took off 2 bases at V and 6 bases at J, with 11 bases between the two ends. CDR3 sequence: CASSEQGLGEQYF. The CDR3 DNA follows: TGTGCCAGCAGTGAACAGGGGCTGGGCGAGCAGTACTTC.

This clone was counted once. This chain joins TRBV10-3 and TRBJ2-7, with 7 bases aligning to TRBD1. Per germline, CDR1 ENHRY and CDR2 SYGVKD. CDR3 length: 12 residues. The V segment lost 8 bases and the J segment 2 bases; nucleotides outside the gene matches: 3. The DNA of the CDR3 is TGTGCCATCGGACAGGATACCTACGAGCAGTACTTC. This gives the protein CAIGQDTYEQYF.

The rearrangement links TRBV27 to TRBJ1-4, with D maybe TRBD1 (5 bases). This CDR3 has 14 residues. From germline, CDR1 is MNHEY and CDR2 SMNVEV (reference sequence). V was clipped by 9 bases and J by 8 bases, with 19 bases between them. CDR3 residues: CARRAGRSWEKLFF. The CDR3 nucleotides are TGTGCCAGGAGGGCGGGACGGTCTTGGGAAAAACTGTTTTTT.

There are a few counts of this clone. The CDR3, as DNA: TGTGCCAGCAGTTATCAGGGGGCGCACAATGAGCAGTTCTTC. Protein: CASSYQGAHNEQFF. The genes are TRBV6-5 and TRBJ2-1; 8 nucleotides match TRBD1. This CDR3 comprises 14 residues. CDR1 is MNHEY, CDR2 SVGAGI, per germline. With 3 bases clipped from V and 5 bases from J, the junction kept 3 bases outside the gene matches.

This rearrangement joins TRBV19 to TRBJ2-3; 8 bases fit TRBD1. The CDR3 consists of 16 residues. J lost 3 bases, V lost 4 bases, and 9 bases had no gene match. Germline CDR1 reads LNHDA; CDR2 reads SQIVND (reference sequence). The CDR3 DNA is TGTGCCAGTAGTACAACGGACAGGGTGGGGACAGATACGCAGTATTTT. Translating it yields CASSTTDRVGTDTQYF.

The V gene is TRBV6-6, the J gene TRBJ2-5; 10 bases align to TRBD1. From germline, CDR1 is MNHNY and CDR2 SVGAGI (reference sequence). This CDR3 is built from 13 residues. Trimming at V came to 2 bases and at J to 11 bases, leaving 5 bases not matched to a gene. The CDR3 loop is CASSYRTGGEQYF. CDR3 nucleotides: TGTGCCAGCAGTTACAGGACAGGGGGGGAGCAGTACTTC.

This rearrangement joins TRBV6-5 to TRBJ2-7, with D unresolved. Germline values: CDR1 MNHEY, CDR2 SVGAGI. The CDR3 covers 13 residues. Trimming removed 6 bases at V and 2 bases at J, with 11 bases between. The CDR3 DNA follows: TGTGCCAGCAGACAGACGACCGCCTACGAGCAGTACTTC. Encoded protein: CASRQTTAYEQYF.

The genes are TRBV27 and TRBJ1-5; D is unclear. The CDR3 sequence is 13 residues long. The V gene lost 3 bases and the J gene lost 4 bases, with 7 bases spanning the gap. Germline values: CDR1 MNHEY, CDR2 SMNVEV (reference sequence). DNA of the CDR3: TGTGCCAGCAGTTTTACTCTAAATCAGCCCCAGCATTTT. This codes for CASSFTLNQPQHF.

This clone was counted between two and nine times. Here the CDR3 reads CASSLGSSGANVLTF. CDR3 nucleotide sequence: TGTGCCAGCAGCTTGGGGAGCTCTGGGGCCAACGTCCTGACTTTC. The rearrangement joins TRBV5-4 to TRBJ2-6; D call uncertain. Trimming took 0 bases from V and 0 from J, leaving 4 bases between them. Germline V lookup: CDR1 SGHNT, CDR2 YYREEE (reference sequence). The CDR3 is 15 amino acids.

The CDR3 DNA follows: TGTGCCAGCAGTTACTCGACTAGCGGCGAGCAGTACTTC. Translating it yields CASSYSTSGEQYF. This sequence joins TRBV6-5 and TRBJ2-5; TRBD2 matches at 9 bases. The J call is in doubt because the DNA end fits TRBJ2-7 better. This CDR3 is built from 13 residues. Germline V gene lookup returns CDR1 MNHEY and CDR2 SVGAGI.

V usage is TRBV4-3 and J usage is TRBJ1-1; D is possibly TRBD1 (6 bases). Deletions cut 0 bases from V and 0 bases from J, with 14 bases between. CDR1 and CDR2 from the germline V gene are LGHNA and YSLEER. CDR3 size: 17 residues. The CDR3 protein is CASSQDLGQIMNTEAFF. The CDR3 bases are TGCGCCAGCAGCCAAGATCTCGGACAGATCATGAACACTGAAGCTTTCTTT.

CDR3 loop: CAISESGGDRGYTF. CDR3 in DNA: TGTGCCATCAGTGAGTCTGGGGGGGACCGCGGCTACACCTTC. The genes are TRBV10-3 and TRBJ1-2; possibly TRBD1 for D (5 bases). Germline values: CDR1 ENHRY, CDR2 SYGVKD. The CDR3 contains 14 residues. Trimming took 0 bases from V and 8 from J, leaving 13 bases between them.

The gene calls are TRBV4-2 and TRBJ1-1, with D maybe TRBD1 (5 bases). V lost 0 bases to trimming and J lost 0 bases, with 8 bases between them. CDR1 LGHNA and CDR2 YNFKEQ come from the germline V gene. The length of the CDR3 is 15 residues. The CDR3, as DNA: TGTGCCAGCAGCCAAGAGGGGGGACTGAACACTGAAGCTTTCTTT. Its protein is CASSQEGGLNTEAFF.

The V gene is TRBV6-4, the J gene TRBJ2-3; D is perhaps TRBD2 (6 bases). Germline loops: CDR1 MRHNA, CDR2 SNTAGT. The CDR3 has 15 amino acids. The V end lost 2 bases, the J end lost 0 bases, and 9 bases lay between the germline ends. CDR3 amino acids: CASSDGAGSTDTQYF. CDR3 in DNA: TGTGCCAGCAGTGACGGTGCGGGGAGCACAGATACGCAGTATTTT.

The rearrangement links TRBV30 to TRBJ2-3, with D maybe TRBD2 (6 bases). The ends were cut back, 0 bases at V and 1 base at J, with 14 bases in the middle. This CDR3 is built from 16 residues. The germline gives CDR1 GTSNPN, CDR2 SVGIG (reference sequence). The CDR3 bases are TGTGCCTGGAGTGTACCGTCGCGGGAACGCACAGATACGCAGTATTTT. Residues: CAWSVPSRERTDTQYF.

This clone has just a few counts. The chain employs TRBV5-1 and TRBJ2-6; tentative D call: TRBD2 (6 bases). The CDR3 has 18 amino acids. Per the germline V gene, CDR1 is SGHRS and CDR2 is YFSETQ. V lost 0 bases to trimming and J lost 4 bases, with 17 bases between them. CDR3 DNA: TGCGCCAGCAGCTTGGGTACGGGGGATCGCACCGGGGCCAACGTCCTGACTTTC. Translated: CASSLGTGDRTGANVLTF.